Reported below is one T cell receptor beta chain. No cognate antigen has been identified for it. No much larger clonotype is one base removed from it; base qualities were not supplied. These data originate in a study of cytotoxic CD8 clonotypes in ibrutinib-treated CLL (dated by TCRdb to the early 2020s). Broadly, across the study: The cohort was composed of under 12 relapsed/refractory and approximately 14 treatment-naive patients; IGHV unmutated status was identified in 17 patients. Of the 90 or so participants in the trial, roughly 25 had longitudinal samples available. An average of roughly 250,000 productive templates and 94,082 productive rearrangements was obtained per sample. Partial responses were observed in around 25 patients and complete responses in 2; after a median follow-up of roughly 62 months, remission was maintained in 15 or so patients and progression was observed in approximately twelve. All remission and progressive disease samples were collected while patients were still receiving ibrutinib. Response samples were taken after a median of 12 months on treatment, ranging from roughly 6 to 36 months. Cryopreserved peripheral blood mononuclear cells were obtained before treatment, at response, and at either sustained remission or disease progression. Paper-wide results and their limitations: Sampling times were not matched between patients in sustained remission and patients whose disease was progressing, and lymph node repertoires were not examined. Public clonotypes were rare and either contracted or stayed stable during treatment, and the rise in clonality at ibrutinib response reflected the expansion of private clonotypes. At baseline, clonality was higher than in age-matched healthy donors and showed a strong correlation with circulating CD8+ T-cell counts. At ibrutinib response clonality went up, during sustained remission it held steady, and at progression it dropped back toward baseline.

Each clonotype received, on average, 10x coverage in deep resolution sequencing performed on a MiSeq, where the target depth lay between 1 in 1 million and 1 in 200,000 T cells. The immunoSEQ hsTCRB Kit was used to generate TCR beta libraries. Turning to the authors' computational methods: The data were analyzed with ImmunoSEQ Analyzer and ImmunoSEQ Data Assistant, and V, D and J gene assignments followed IMGT definitions. Clonality was computed as one minus normalized Shannon entropy of productive rearrangement frequencies, ranging from 0 to 1. Public clonotype analysis was restricted to overrepresented clonotypes comprising at least 0.05% of each patient's repertoire. Some 13 age-matched healthy donor repertoires from immuneACCESS served as clonality controls. TCRdb took this table from immuneACCESS and kept in-frame rearrangements with V and J called. Such tables lack part of the clones; where checked against another copy, unresolved V genes explain under half of the gap, and the rest is unexplained. V, J and clone size reflect that table, while D and trimming were determined from the DNA. This sample gives about 140,000 clones in total; approximately 75% of them show up just once. The ten largest account for 25% to 30% of the sample.

According to the study, the label for this sample's time point signals: about a year on ibrutinib. For TCR beta library preparation, around 2.1 micrograms of genomic DNA were extracted from the cryopreserved PBMCs. High-throughput TCR beta sequencing was performed on longitudinal blood samples from CLL patients receiving ibrutinib monotherapy. The patients took part in an open-label, single-center phase 2 trial of ibrutinib monotherapy. The specimen was PBMCs, collected after 12 months of ibrutinib treatment. The origin of this receptor is a human donor with chronic lymphocytic leukemia.

The CDR3 protein is CASSSGTPNYGYTF. The DNA sequence is as follows: TGCGCCAGCAGCTCCGGGACGCCTAACTATGGCTACACCTTC. The chain links TRBV5-1 with TRBJ1-2; TRBD1 might be the D gene, on 5 matching bases. The V and J ends are trimmed by 3 bases and 0 bases, leaving 9 bases between them. As encoded in the germline V gene, CDR1 is SGHRS while CDR2 is YFSETQ. Taken from cysteine to phenylalanine, the CDR3 has 14 residues. Only the CDR3 part of the read is kept: 42 bases, read in frame from the first base. The reference TRBV5-1 and TRBJ1-2 proteins fill in what lies around the CDR3, so the full variable domain reads KAGVTQTPRYLIKTRGQQVTLSCSPISGHRSVSWYQQTPGQGLQFLFEYFSETQRNKGNFPGRFSGRQFSNSRSEMNVSTLELGDSALYLCASSSGTPNYGYTFGSGTRLTVV.